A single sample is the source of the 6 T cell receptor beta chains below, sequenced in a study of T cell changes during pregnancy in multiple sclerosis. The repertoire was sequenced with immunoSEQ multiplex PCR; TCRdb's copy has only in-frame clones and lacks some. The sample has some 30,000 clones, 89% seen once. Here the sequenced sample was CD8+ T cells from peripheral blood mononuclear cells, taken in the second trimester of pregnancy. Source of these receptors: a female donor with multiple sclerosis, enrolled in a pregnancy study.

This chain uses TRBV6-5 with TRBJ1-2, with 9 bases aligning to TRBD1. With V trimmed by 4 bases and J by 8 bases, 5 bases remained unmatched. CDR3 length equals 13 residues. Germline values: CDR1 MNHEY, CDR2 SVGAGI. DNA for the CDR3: TGTGCCAGCAGTTTAGACAGGGGGGAAGGCTACACCTTC. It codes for CASSLDRGEGYTF.

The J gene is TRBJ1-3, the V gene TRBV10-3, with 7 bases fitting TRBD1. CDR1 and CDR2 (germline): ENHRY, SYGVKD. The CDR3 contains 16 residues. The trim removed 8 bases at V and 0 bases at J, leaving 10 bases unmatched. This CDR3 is CAIESDRLYSGNTIYF. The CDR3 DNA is TGTGCCATCGAGTCGGACAGGTTATACTCTGGAAACACCATATATTTT.

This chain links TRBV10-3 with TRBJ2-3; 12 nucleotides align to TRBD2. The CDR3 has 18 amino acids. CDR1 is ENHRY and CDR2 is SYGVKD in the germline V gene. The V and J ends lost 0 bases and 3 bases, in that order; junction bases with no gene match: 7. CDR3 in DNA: TGTGCCATCAGTGAGTCCCAGACTAGCGGGAGTTGGACAGATACGCAGTATTTT. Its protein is CAISESQTSGSWTDTQYF.

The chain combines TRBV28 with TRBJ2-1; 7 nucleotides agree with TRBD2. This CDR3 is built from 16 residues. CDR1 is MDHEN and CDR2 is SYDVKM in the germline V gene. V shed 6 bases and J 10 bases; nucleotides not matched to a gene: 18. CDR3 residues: CASSLPGLGVSGEQFF. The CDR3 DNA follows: TGTGCCAGCAGCCTTCCCGGACTAGGAGTGTCAGGGGAGCAGTTCTTC.

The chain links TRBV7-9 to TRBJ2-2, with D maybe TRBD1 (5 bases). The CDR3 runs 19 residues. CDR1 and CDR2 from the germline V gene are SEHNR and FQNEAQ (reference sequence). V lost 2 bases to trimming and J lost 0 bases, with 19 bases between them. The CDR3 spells CASSLPPGRAPSNTGELFF. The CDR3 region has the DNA TGTGCCAGCAGCTTACCCCCGGGCAGGGCTCCTTCGAACACCGGGGAGCTGTTTTTT.

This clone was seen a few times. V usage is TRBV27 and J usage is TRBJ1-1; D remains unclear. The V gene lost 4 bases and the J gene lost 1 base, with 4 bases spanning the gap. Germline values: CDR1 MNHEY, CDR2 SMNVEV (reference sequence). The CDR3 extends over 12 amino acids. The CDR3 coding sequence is TGTGCCAGCAGTTACAGGAACACTGAAGCTTTCTTT. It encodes CASSYRNTEAFF.